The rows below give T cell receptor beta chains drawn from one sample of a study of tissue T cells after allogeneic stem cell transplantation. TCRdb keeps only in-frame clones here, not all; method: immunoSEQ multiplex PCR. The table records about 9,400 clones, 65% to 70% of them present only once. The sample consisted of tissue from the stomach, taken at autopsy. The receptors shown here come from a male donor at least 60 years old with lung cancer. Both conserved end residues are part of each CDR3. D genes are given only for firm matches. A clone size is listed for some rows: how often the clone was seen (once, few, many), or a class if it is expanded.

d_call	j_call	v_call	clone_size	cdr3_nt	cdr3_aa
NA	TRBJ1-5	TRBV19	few	TGTGCCAGTAGTCCTCGCGGCGGGACATTCGGTCAGCCCCAGCATTTT	CASSPRGGTFGQPQHF
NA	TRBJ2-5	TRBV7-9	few	TGTGCCAGAAGACAGCCCCAAGAGACCCAGTACTTC	CARRQPQETQYF
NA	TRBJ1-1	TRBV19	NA	TGTGCCAGTAGTATTTTATTGGGCGGAACTATGAACACTGAAGCTTTCTTT	CASSILLGGTMNTEAFF
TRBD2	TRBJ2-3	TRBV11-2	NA	TGTGCCAGCAGCCCCCGGGACTATCCAGATACGCAGTATTTT	CASSPRDYPDTQYF
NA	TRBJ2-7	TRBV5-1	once	TGCGCCAGCAGCTTAGGGCGAACAGTTTATAAGCCCTACGAGCAGTACTTC	CASSLGRTVYKPYEQYF
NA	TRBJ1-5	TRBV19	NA	TGTGCCAGTAGGCAATTGAGCAGGGGCAATCAGCCCCAGCATTTT	CASRQLSRGNQPQHF
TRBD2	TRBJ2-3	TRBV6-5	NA	TGTGCCAGCACTTCTAGCGGGGGCACAGATACGCAGTATTTT	CASTSSGGTDTQYF
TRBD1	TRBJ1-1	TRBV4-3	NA	TGCGCCAGCAGCCAACTAAACAACAGGGGAGGAGAAGCTTTCTTT	CASSQLNNRGGEAFF
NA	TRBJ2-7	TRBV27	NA	TGTGCCAGCAGCCCCACCTGGACAGAGCAAGACTACGAGCAGTACTTC	CASSPTWTEQDYEQYF
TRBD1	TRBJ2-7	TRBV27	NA	TGTGCCAGCAGTTTTTATCCCGGGACAGGCTCCTACGAGCAGTACTTC	CASSFYPGTGSYEQYF
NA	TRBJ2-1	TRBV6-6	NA	TGTGCCAGCAGTCCCCGGGGGACAGCCCGCGATGAGCAGTTCTTC	CASSPRGTARDEQFF
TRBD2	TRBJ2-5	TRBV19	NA	TGTGCCAGTAGTATAAGCGGGGGGCGGGTCGAGACCCAGTACTTC	CASSISGGRVETQYF
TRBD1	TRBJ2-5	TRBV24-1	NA	TGTGCCACCAGTGCCTCGGACAGGGGCCAAGCTGAGACCCAGTACTTC	CATSASDRGQAETQYF
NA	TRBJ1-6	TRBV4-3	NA	TGCGCCAGCAGCGACAGTAGCTCCTATAATTCACCCCTCCACTTT	CASSDSSSYNSPLHF
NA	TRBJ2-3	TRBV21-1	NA	TGTGCCAGCAGCAAAGCAAAGACTCATCTCACAGATACGCAGTATTTT	CASSKAKTHLTDTQYF
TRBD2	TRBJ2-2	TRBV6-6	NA	TGTGCCAGCAGTTACGACGGGGGGGCTTCCGGGGAGCTGTTTTTT	CASSYDGGASGELFF
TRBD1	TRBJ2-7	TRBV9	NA	TGTGCCAGCACCAGGGGGCTCTACGAGCAGTACTTC	CASTRGLYEQYF
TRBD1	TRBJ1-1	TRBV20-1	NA	TGCAGTGCTAGTGACAGGGCGAATTATGGACGTGAAGCTTTCTTT	CSASDRANYGREAFF
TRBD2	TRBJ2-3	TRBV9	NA	TGTGCCAGCAGCGTAGGTAGCGGGGGCACCACAGATACGCAGTATTTT	CASSVGSGGTTDTQYF
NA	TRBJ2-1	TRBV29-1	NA	TGCAGCGTTGAAGATCCCGGCCGAAGCTCCTACAATGAGCAGTTCTTC	CSVEDPGRSSYNEQFF
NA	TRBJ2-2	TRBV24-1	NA	TGTGCCACCAGTGTCAGGGCGGCGGACACCGGGGAGCTGTTTTTT	CATSVRAADTGELFF
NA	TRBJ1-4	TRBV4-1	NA	TGCGCCAGCAGCCAAGGTAGCAGGGGAACTAATGAAAAACTGTTTTTT	CASSQGSRGTNEKLFF
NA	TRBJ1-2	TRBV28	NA	TGTGCCAGCAGTTCGGGAGGGGGGTCGAACTATGGCTACACCTTC	CASSSGGGSNYGYTF
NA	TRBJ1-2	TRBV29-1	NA	TGCAGCGTTGGAACAAGGGATAGCTATGGCTACACCTTC	CSVGTRDSYGYTF
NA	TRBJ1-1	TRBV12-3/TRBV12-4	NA	TGTGCCAGCAACACGGGGAGGAACACTGAAGCTTTCTTT	CASNTGRNTEAFF
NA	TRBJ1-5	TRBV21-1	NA	TGTGCCAGCAGCAAAAGGGGCCCCTGGCATCAGCCCCAGCATTTT	CASSKRGPWHQPQHF
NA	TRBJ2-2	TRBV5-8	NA	TGTGCCAGCAGCCTCCCCTGGGGGGCGGCGAACACCGGGGAGCTGTTTTTT	CASSLPWGAANTGELFF
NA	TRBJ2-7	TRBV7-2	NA	TGTGCCAGCAGCCCATACCCCCCTCGAAACGAGCAGTACTTC	CASSPYPPRNEQYF
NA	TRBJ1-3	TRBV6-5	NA	TGTGCCAGCAGTTACTCGATGGCATTCTCTGGAAACACCATATATTTT	CASSYSMAFSGNTIYF
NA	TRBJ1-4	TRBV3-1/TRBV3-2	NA	TGTGCCAGCAGCCCCCTGGGTGGTGTGCGGGAAAAACTGTTTTTT	CASSPLGGVREKLFF
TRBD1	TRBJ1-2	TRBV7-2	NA	TGTGCCAGCAGCTTATTGGGACAGGTTCCTAACTATGGCTACACCTTC	CASSLLGQVPNYGYTF
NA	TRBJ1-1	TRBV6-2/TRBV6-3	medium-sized	TGTGCCAGCAGTTACTCGATTGCAGGGACTGAAGCTTTCTTT	CASSYSIAGTEAFF
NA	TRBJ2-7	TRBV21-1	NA	TGTGCCAGCAGCAATGGGCAGGGTAAGGAGGGGCTCCACGAGCAGTACTTC	CASSNGQGKEGLHEQYF
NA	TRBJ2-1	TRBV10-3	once	TGTGCCATCAGTGAGTCGACGACATACAGCCGAAGCTCCTACAATGAGCAGTTCTTC	CAISESTTYSRSSYNEQFF
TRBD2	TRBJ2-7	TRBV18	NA	TGTGCCAGCTCACCACCCCTAGCGGGAGCGTACGAGCAGTACTTC	CASSPPLAGAYEQYF
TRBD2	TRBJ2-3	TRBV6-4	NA	TGTGCCAGCAGCGTTAGCGGGAGGAACCCAGCAGATACGCAGTATTTT	CASSVSGRNPADTQYF
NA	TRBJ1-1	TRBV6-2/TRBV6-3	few	TGTGCCAGCAGTTACTCCCCCCTCCTGACTTTCTTT	CASSYSPLLTFF
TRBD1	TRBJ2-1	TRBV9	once	TGTGCCAGCAGCGTGGTGGGGACAGGGGTTCAGTCCGTCCGTTCAAATGAGCAGTTCTTC	CASSVVGTGVQSVRSNEQFF
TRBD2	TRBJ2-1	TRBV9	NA	TGTGCCAGCAGCACCGGGACTAGCGTTTTGAATGAGCAGTTCTTC	CASSTGTSVLNEQFF
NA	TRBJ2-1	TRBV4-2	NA	TGTGCCAGCACCGGAGCGAATGAGCAGTTCTTC	CASTGANEQFF
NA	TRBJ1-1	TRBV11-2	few	TGTGCCAGCAGCCCAACAAGGGCTCGAGGAACTGAAGCTTTCTTT	CASSPTRARGTEAFF
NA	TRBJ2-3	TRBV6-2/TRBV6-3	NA	TGTGCCAGCAGTTACTCGGGCAGGGAGGTGGTAGATACGCAGTATTTT	CASSYSGREVVDTQYF
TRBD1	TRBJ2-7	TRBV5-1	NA	TGCGCCAGCAGCCCTAACTCCGGGACAGGGGGTGTGCAGGACGAGCAGTACTTC	CASSPNSGTGGVQDEQYF
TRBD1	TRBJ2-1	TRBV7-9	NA	TGTGCCAGCAGCTCCGGGACAGGGTCAGATGAGCAGTTCTTC	CASSSGTGSDEQFF
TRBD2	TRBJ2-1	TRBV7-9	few	TGTGCCAGCAAGGGACTAGCGGGAGGGCCGGCTGAGCAGTTCTTC	CASKGLAGGPAEQFF
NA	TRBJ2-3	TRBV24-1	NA	TGTGCCACCAGTGATTTGCGGGACGGAGGGTACACAGATACGCAGTATTTT	CATSDLRDGGYTDTQYF
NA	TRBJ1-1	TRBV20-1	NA	TGCAGTGCTATCCCCGGCACTGAAGCTTTCTTT	CSAIPGTEAFF
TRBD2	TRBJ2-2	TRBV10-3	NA	TGTGCCATCAGTGGGTTCCTAGCGGGAGCGGACACCGGGGAGCTGTTTTTT	CAISGFLAGADTGELFF
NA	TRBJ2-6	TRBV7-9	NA	TGTGCCAGCAGCTTAGGCGGAGGGTTCGGGGCCAACGTCCTGACTTTC	CASSLGGGFGANVLTF
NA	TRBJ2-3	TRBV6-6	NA	TGTGCCAGCAGTTCGGTAGCGTCAGATACGCAGTATTTT	CASSSVASDTQYF
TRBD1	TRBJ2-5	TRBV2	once	TGTGCCAGCAGTCTCGACAGGGGTGAGACCCAGTACTTC	CASSLDRGETQYF